This record looks at one TCR beta chain sequence and its context. This clone was recorded only once. Its antigen has not been determined. No base quality values were provided; no much bigger clone lies one nucleotide off. These data come from a study of blood T cell repertoires in COVID-19 (dated by TCRdb to about 2020). General notes on the study: Samples covering the acute and convalescent phases of COVID-19 were provided by collaborators in the United States, Italy and Spain. A de-identified subject ID, COVID-19 status, age in years and sex were almost always included in the sample metadata. Where available, HLA class I and class II types were obtained from metadata supplied by the sample provider rather than from assay-based typing. The prospective study material was composed of cDNA or gDNA derived from T cells, B-cell-depleted T cells, or PBMCs. Deeply sampled blood TCRbeta repertoires from subjects exposed to, actively infected with, or recovered from COVID-19 were included in the dataset. The repertoires were made available in a free public database intended to serve as a resource for research on the immune response to SARS-CoV-2. The samples were drawn from the first 160 participants of the ongoing ImmuneRACE study and from 1,254 subjects provided by 6 global collaborators. Findings and caveats that apply to the study as a whole: The quantity of clinical and demographic metadata differed by source and by participant and was supplied without curation.

In the prospective study, participants were roughly 18 to 100 years old, resided in under 30 geographic areas of the United States, and were enrolled through a virtual design. To assign participants to cohorts, the prospective study relied on clinical history that participants themselves reported in a screening survey and a study questionnaire. Recovered participants in ImmuneRACE Cohort 3 were defined as having two consecutive negative NP/OP PCR tests, clearance from a healthcare professional, or resolution of symptoms. In the prospective study, whole blood, serum and a nasopharyngeal or oropharyngeal swab were collected from each participant by mobile phlebotomists. Over a 2-month period, participants in the prospective study had the option of providing additional blood draws and questionnaires. Blood samples from the prospective study were shipped frozen or at room temperature prior to DNA extraction.

Counted from cysteine to phenylalanine, this CDR3 has 18 amino acids. CDR3 DNA is the only sequence kept; it has 54 bases, read in frame from the first base. The germline V gene sets CDR1 to MDHEN and CDR2 to SYDVKM. At the junction V is shortened by 4 bases and J by 2 bases, with 24 bases in between. TCRbeta CDR3 regions were amplified from genomic DNA by means of the immunoSEQ Assay, a bias-controlled multiplex PCR. In the source study's methods: The number of nucleated cells in each sample was estimated by amplification of reference gene primers within the assay. Sequence reads were collapsed and filtered to measure the absolute abundance of every unique TCRbeta CDR3 rearrangement. Productive Simpson clonality was computed per sample as the square root of Simpson's diversity index over productive rearrangements. TCRdb re-hosts the immuneACCESS table, in-frame sequences only. Its copies lack some clones; in the studies checked, an unresolved V gene accounts for under half of them, and the cause for the rest is not known. The D gene and trimming were derived from the DNA, and the V and J assignments and clone size from that table. The sample yields approximately 350,000 clones; approximately 90% were counted once. Over 0.95% of the sample belongs to the ten largest clones.

The sequence derives from a man in his late teens or twenties who had recovered from COVID-19. The chain is made from TRBV28 and TRBJ2-7; the best D guess is TRBD1, with 5 bases matching. Sequencing was carried out using PBMCs or T cells enriched from blood (not recorded which). CDR3 loop: CASSSISPMDNRPYEQYF. The bases read TGTGCCAGCAGTTCTATATCCCCCATGGACAACCGACCCTACGAGCAGTACTTC.